This T cell receptor (beta chain) is from a study of blood T cells in healthy people across ages. Findings and caveats of the study: Diversity of TCR beta correlated strongly with naive T cell percentage. Naive CD4+ cells and diversity were both higher in long-lived donors than in aged donors.

A second about 6 to 12 cycle PCR used barcoded and J-beta primers. A single record per CDR3 protein comes from TCRdb applying MiXCR to the 5' RACE reads. The profile shows 730,000 or so distinct CDR3 sequences, about 43% of them singletons. Comment on this clonotype: Antigen: not known.

The material sequenced was blood. This sequence was found in a man at least 80 years old in good health.

This chain's CDR3 is CASSPGHRTDTQYF. CDR3 nucleotides: TGTGCCAGCAGCCCCGGACACCGCACAGATACGCAGTATTTT. This chain links TRBV5-8 with TRBJ2-3; D perhaps matches TRBD1 (5 bases). Trimming pared 4 bases from V and 1 base from J, leaving 10 bases between. In germline, CDR1 is SGHTS, CDR2 YDEGEE. The CDR3 extends over 14 amino acids.